This T cell receptor beta chain stems from a study of STAT5B mutations in CD4+ large granular lymphocyte leukemia (dated by TCRdb to the early 2020s). In terms of the full investigation: Among healthy controls, the CDR3 'QG' motif was associated with a particular HLA allele. Flow cytometry on FACSCanto II or FACSVerse showed that the purified fractions were more than 95% pure among lymphocytes. The study compared the TCRbeta repertoires of patients with CD4+ T-cell large granular lymphocyte leukemia against those of healthy blood donors. Beyond this particular receptor, the publication reports: TRBV06-family usage was enriched among the top patient clones (8/27) compared with healthy controls (2/35). The data were not HLA-matched, and the relatively small sample size could explain the higher clonality seen in CD4+ compared with CD8+ T-LGLL. Greater clonality appeared to be present in CD4-sorted patient repertoires than in healthy CD4+ repertoires, and the difference was retained after the putative leukemic clones were removed. Each patient's main leukemic clonotypes were private, but about 27% of these clonotypes showed up at low frequency in the non-leukemic repertoires of other patients.

CDR1 WSHSY and CDR2 SAAADI were looked up in the germline V gene. Cut back by 2 bases and 11 bases, the V and J ends lie 15 bases apart. CDR3 length: 13 amino acids, cysteine to phenylalanine. This entry keeps only the CDR3 DNA: 39 bases, framed from base 1. The immunoSEQ assay at survey resolution was used to sequence TCRbeta rearrangements from genomic DNA. Per the source publication's procedure: In the TCR sequencing data, the lowest productive clonotype frequency that could be detected was 2.59 x 10-5. Only productive TCRbeta rearrangements, defined as complete and in-frame sequences, were included in the analyses. Clonality for each sample was calculated as Simpson clonality in the immunoSEQ Analyzer version 3.0. Based on frequency, clones were grouped as very rare, small, medium, large (1-20%) or hyperexpanded (>20%). Generation probabilities were estimated with OLGA 1.2.3, V-gene circos plots were generated with VDJtools, specificities were searched for in VDJdb, and CDR3 motifs were identified with GLIPH. TCRdb holds this immuneACCESS table with in-frame rearrangements only. Some clones are missing; in checked studies, unresolved V genes explain under half, and the rest has no known cause. V, J and clone size are those of that table, while D and trimming were read from the DNA. For this sample there are tens of thousands of clones; 70% to 85% appear just once. The ten largest clones represent 2.1% of the sample.

The healthy controls were 40 or so blood donors, and the buffy coats of these donors were supplied by the Finnish Red Cross blood service. All TCR-sequenced material derived from peripheral blood: patient blood samples and healthy donor buffy coats. Peripheral blood mononuclear cells were isolated by Ficoll-Hypaque gradient centrifugation. Magnetic purification was used to isolate CD4+ cells from the buffy coats of the healthy controls. The Gentra Puregene Cell and Tissue kit was used to extract genomic DNA, and a Qubit 2.0 fluorometer was used to measure the amount of genomic DNA. In the case of this clone: The clone's antigen remains unknown. No base quality information exists; no much larger clone differs at one position.

This clonotype originated in a human donor in good health. The V and J genes are TRBV10-2 and TRBJ1-1; the D region possibly corresponds to TRBD1 (6 bases align). The sample was CD4+ T cells from blood buffy coats. CDR3 region: CASSEQTGLGAFF. The nucleotide sequence reads as follows: TGCGCCAGCAGTGAGCAGACAGGCCTCGGGGCTTTCTTT.